This T cell receptor (beta chain) was captured by sequencing in a study of cytomegalovirus exposure and HLA in healthy donors. The study's findings and limits: HLA-A and HLA-B allele assignments for most subjects were reportedly predicted accurately using TCR beta sequences. Indistinguishable V segments, including TRBV6-2 and TRBV6-3, were excluded. A prior analysis recorded that most TCR beta V segments were productive about 90% or about 30% of the time. Listed as cytomegalovirus-associated were more than 150 TCR beta chains.

Primers: 60 Vbeta forward and 13 Jbeta reverse. Assay used: immunoSEQ multiplex PCR; TCRdb lists only in-frame clones, some missing. The sample shows about 120,000 clones, roughly 82% of them seen only once. A word on this clone: The target antigen is unknown.

The CDR3 totals 15 residues. The chain has TRBV21-1 and TRBJ1-6; TRBD1 is the table's D call and was not checked against the DNA. TRBV21-1 counts as a pseudogene. The specimen sequenced was PBMCs. The sequence derives from a woman younger than 35 in good health and CMV-seronegative. CDR3 in DNA: TGTGCCAGCAGCAGACCGGGACAGGGTAATTCACCCCTCCACTTT. This sequence encodes CASSRPGQGNSPLHF.